The rows below give T cell receptor beta chains drawn from one sample of a study of blood T cells in healthy people across ages. MiXCR, applied by TCRdb to the 5' RACE reads, yields one record per CDR3 protein. Of 2 million or so distinct CDR3 sequences in the sample, about 50% were seen once. Sequenced sample: blood. Receptors were obtained from a woman aged 35 to 49 in good health. CDR3s include the opening cysteine and the closing phenylalanine or tryptophan. D genes are given only for firm matches. Clone sizes are given selectively: once, few, many, or a class where the clone is expanded.

TRBJ2-7	NA	NA	TRBV5-1	TGCGCCAGCAGCTTGGGGGTAGGGACGGGCGAGCAGTACTTC	CASSLGVGTGEQYF
TRBJ2-7	NA	NA	TRBV2	TGTGCCACCACCCCAGGGTTCCTCTACGAGCAGTACTTC	CATTPGFLYEQYF
TRBJ2-6	NA	NA	TRBV6-5	TGTGCCAGCAGGCGACAGGCCTCTGGGGCCAACGTCCTGACTTTC	CASRRQASGANVLTF
TRBJ2-3	TRBD1	few	TRBV20-1	TGCAGTGCTCTCCCGGGACAGGGAAGCACAGATACGCAGTATTTT	CSALPGQGSTDTQYF
TRBJ2-7	TRBD2	once	TRBV5-1	TGCGCCAGCAGCTTGGACACTAGCGGGGGGAGAATCTACGAGCAGTACTTC	CASSLDTSGGRIYEQYF
TRBJ2-5	NA	few	TRBV18	TGTGCCAGCTCGTCGGAGGGCGACCAAGAGACCCAGTACTTC	CASSSEGDQETQYF
TRBJ2-3	TRBD2	NA	TRBV2	TGTGCCAGCAGGGCTGGACTAGCTGCAGATACGCAGTATTTT	CASRAGLAADTQYF
TRBJ2-5	NA	few	TRBV6-5	TGTGCCAGCAGTTACTACACAGGAGCCCAAGAGACCCAGTACTTC	CASSYYTGAQETQYF
TRBJ2-7	TRBD2	few	TRBV6-2/TRBV6-3	TGTGCCAGCAGTTCGACGGGACTACACTCCTACGAGCAGTACTTC	CASSSTGLHSYEQYF
TRBJ2-3	NA	NA	TRBV24-1	TGTGCCACCAGACCCGGACTCGTTACGCAGTATTTT	CATRPGLVTQYF
TRBJ2-7	TRBD2	NA	TRBV4-3	TGCGCCAGCAGCCACGGAGCGGGGGTGGGATACGAGCAGTACTTC	CASSHGAGVGYEQYF
TRBJ1-5	TRBD1	NA	TRBV20-1	TGCAGTGCTAGAGCGCTCGGACAGGGGGGATATAGGGCCCAGCATTTT	CSARALGQGGYRAQHF
TRBJ2-2	NA	few	TRBV29-1	TGCAGCGTCGGAACGGGATTGCCCACCGGGGAGCTGTTTTTT	CSVGTGLPTGELFF
TRBJ2-4	NA	few	TRBV5-6	TGTGCCAGCAGCTCCGCACAGCTGCGTCTAGCCAAAAACATTCAGTACTTC	CASSSAQLRLAKNIQYF
TRBJ1-2	NA	few	TRBV6-6	TGTGCCAGCAGAAATTATGCAGATGGCTACACCTTC	CASRNYADGYTF
TRBJ2-7	NA	many	TRBV29-1	TGCAGCGTTGGACGGTCCTACGAGCAGTACTTC	CSVGRSYEQYF